These 21 T cell receptor beta chains were sequenced from one sample in a study of blood T cell repertoires in COVID-19. Here immunoSEQ multiplex PCR was the method, and the copy in TCRdb shows in-frame clones only, minus some. The table has about 99,000 clones, approximately 80% seen once. Specimen: peripheral blood. The receptors were gathered from an elderly woman with active or convalescent COVID-19.

The rearrangement links TRBV3-1 (or the pseudogene TRBV3-2) to TRBJ1-5; D possibly corresponds to TRBD1 (6 bases). The CDR3 is 17 amino acids. CDR1 LGHDT and CDR2 YNNKEL come from the germline V gene (reference sequence). Trimming left V 0 bases short and J 0 bases short, with 12 bases between. The CDR3: CASSQDSGGFSNQPQHF. The CDR3 DNA sequence: TGTGCCAGCAGCCAAGATAGCGGGGGCTTTAGCAATCAGCCCCAGCATTTT.

J is TRBJ2-3 and V is TRBV27; 8 bases line up with TRBD2. V was pared by 3 bases and J by 0 bases, with 8 bases of the junction left unmatched. Germline CDR1 is MNHEY and CDR2 is SMNVEV (reference sequence). This CDR3 has 17 residues. The CDR3 reads CASSFFGVAGSTDTQYF. CDR3 nucleotide sequence: TGTGCCAGCAGTTTCTTTGGGGTAGCGGGGAGCACAGATACGCAGTATTTT.

V gene TRBV18 combines with J gene TRBJ1-6; TRBD1 matches 8 bases. V lost 3 bases, J lost 7 bases, and 2 bases stayed unmatched. The CDR3 is 14 amino acids. Germline V gene data show CDR1 as KGHSH and CDR2 as LQKENI. CDR3 in amino acids: CASSPGQENSPLHF. CDR3 in DNA: TGTGCCAGCTCACCGGGACAGGAAAATTCACCCCTCCACTTT.

This clone has a handful of counts. V gene TRBV18 combines with J gene TRBJ1-6; 8 nucleotides align to TRBD1. V dropped 5 bases and J dropped 10; count of bases not matched to a gene: 7. Germline V gene data show CDR1 as KGHSH and CDR2 as LQKENI. This CDR3 spans 14 amino acids. DNA of the CDR3: TGTGCCAGCTCAACGGAAACAGGGGGGTCACCCCTCCACTTT. Encoded protein: CASSTETGGSPLHF.

This chain uses TRBV4-2 with TRBJ1-1; TRBD1 matches at 8 bases. This CDR3 spans 15 amino acids. The trim removed 7 bases at V and 7 bases at J, leaving 14 bases unmatched. Germline assignment: CDR1 LGHNA and CDR2 YNFKEQ. CDR3 loop: CASTQGAEDRDEAFF. The CDR3 DNA is TGTGCCAGCACTCAGGGGGCTGAAGACAGGGATGAAGCTTTCTTT.

The chain joins TRBV19 to TRBJ1-3; D uncertain. The CDR3 totals 14 residues. V was clipped by 7 bases and J by 5 bases, with 15 bases between them. Germline V gene data show CDR1 as LNHDA and CDR2 as SQIVND (reference sequence). The CDR3 here is CASKVSVSRNTIYF. CDR3 DNA sequence: TGTGCCAGTAAAGTTAGCGTTTCCAGAAACACCATATATTTT.

V is TRBV7-8 and J is TRBJ2-4; 8 nucleotides line up with TRBD1. The junction had 6 bases not matched to a gene; V was cut back by 5 bases and J by 0 bases. CDR3 length equals 16 residues. Germline V gene lookup returns CDR1 SGHVS and CDR2 FQNEAQ. DNA of the CDR3: TGTGCCAGCAGCACAGGGGGACTTCTAGCCAAAAACATTCAGTACTTC. Protein: CASSTGGLLAKNIQYF.

The J gene is TRBJ2-7, the V gene TRBV25-1, with 12 bases aligning to TRBD1. The CDR3 consists of 17 residues. Trimming removed 8 bases from V and 5 bases from J; junction bases left unmatched: 16. Germline values: CDR1 MGHDK, CDR2 SYGVNS. The DNA of the CDR3 is TGTGCCAGCGCGCTTGGGACAGGGGGCGCCGGGGCCCACGAGCAGTACTTC. Its translation is CASALGTGGAGAHEQYF.

In this sample, this clone turned up a few times. The chain is built from TRBV7-9 and TRBJ2-5; a possible D gene is TRBD2 (5 bases). The V end lost 5 bases, the J end lost 3 bases, and 13 bases lay between the germline ends. Germline CDR1 reads SEHNR; CDR2 reads FQNEAQ (reference sequence). The CDR3 runs to 14 residues. The CDR3 protein is CASSRTPGEETQYF. DNA for the CDR3: TGTGCCAGCAGCCGAACACCCGGGGAAGAGACCCAGTACTTC.

The CDR3 DNA reads as TGTGCCATCAGACCTAACCCTGACAGGAGGAACACTGAAGCTTTCTTT. It is translated as CAIRPNPDRRNTEAFF. The chain has TRBV10-3 and TRBJ1-1, with a weak D call TRBD1 (6 bases). Trimming cost V 6 bases and J 1 base, with 18 bases left between them. The CDR3 runs to 16 residues. CDR1 and CDR2 from the germline V gene are ENHRY and SYGVKD.

This clone was counted a few times. This chain joins TRBV6-2 or TRBV6-3 and TRBJ2-4; D might be TRBD2 (5 bases). There are 15 residues in the CDR3. Deletions cut 5 bases from V and 0 bases from J, with 11 bases between. Germline V CDR1 and CDR2: MNHEY, SVGEGT. CDR3 residues: CASSDPRGAKNIQYF. For the CDR3, the DNA is TGTGCCAGCAGTGACCCCCGGGGAGCCAAAAACATTCAGTACTTC.

The rearrangement links TRBV15 to TRBJ1-3; D call uncertain. Germline loops: CDR1 LNHNV, CDR2 YYDKDF (reference sequence). The CDR3 spans 15 residues. Trimming took 3 bases from V and 0 from J, leaving 9 bases between them. The CDR3 DNA reads TGTGCCACCAGCAGGGGCAGGAACTCTGGAAACACCATATATTTT. It translates to CATSRGRNSGNTIYF.

The chain has TRBV3-1 (or the pseudogene TRBV3-2) and TRBJ1-1; D perhaps matches TRBD1 (5 bases). The CDR3 length is 10 residues. Germline CDR1 is LGHDT and CDR2 is YNNKEL (reference sequence). V lost 8 bases, J lost 11 bases, and 12 bases lay in between. CDR3 sequence: CASPGGWAFF. CDR3 in DNA: TGTGCCAGCCCCGGGGGTTGGGCTTTCTTT.

This rearrangement joins TRBV5-1 to TRBJ2-5, with 7 bases matching TRBD1. Germline values: CDR1 SGHRS, CDR2 YFSETQ. The CDR3 is 14 residues long. With V trimmed by 4 bases and J by 2 bases, 5 bases remained unmatched. The CDR3, as DNA: TGCGCCAGCAGCCCGAGGACAGGTCAAGAGACCCAGTACTTC. As protein: CASSPRTGQETQYF.

This clone was observed a few times. This chain joins TRBV7-9 and TRBJ1-2, with TRBD1 identical over 9 bases. Germline V gene data show CDR1 as SEHNR and CDR2 as FQNEAQ (reference sequence). Losses at the gene ends were 5 bases for V and 4 bases for J; bases not matched to a gene: 8. CDR3 length: 15 residues. The CDR3 loop is CASSRIQGAGYGYTF. CDR3 DNA: TGTGCCAGCAGCAGGATACAGGGGGCTGGCTATGGCTACACCTTC. Full variable domain (missing parts from reference TRBV7-9 and TRBJ1-2): DTGVSQNPRHKITKRGQNVTFRCDPISEHNRLYWYRQTLGQGPEFLTYFQNEAQLEKSRLLSDRFSAERPKGSFSTLEIQRTEQGDSAMYLCASSRIQGAGYGYTFGSGTRLTVV.

The chain is built from TRBV2 and TRBJ1-1; maybe TRBD1 (6 bases). Trimming stripped 2 bases from V and 1 base from J, with 8 bases between. This CDR3 spans 14 amino acids. CDR1 is SNHLY and CDR2 is FYNNEI in the germline V gene. In nucleotides, the CDR3 is TGTGCCAGCAGTGAAACAGGGCGGAACACTGAAGCTTTCTTT. The encoded protein is CASSETGRNTEAFF. The complete variable domain, with remaining parts taken from reference TRBV2 and TRBJ1-1, reads EPEVTQTPSHQVTQMGQEVILRCVPISNHLYFYWYRQILGQKVEFLVSFYNNEISEKSEIFDDQFSVERPDGSNFTLKIRSTKLEDSAMYFCASSETGRNTEAFFGQGTRLTVV.

This clone was counted a single time. The rearrangement uses TRBV19 and TRBJ1-1; 8 bases are shared with TRBD1. V trimming: 4 bases; J trimming: 4 bases; junction bases outside the gene matches: 8. The germline CDR1 and CDR2 sequences are LNHDA and SQIVND (reference sequence). The CDR3 loop spans 15 amino acids. The CDR3 loop is CASSTGQGRSTEAFF. In nucleotides, the CDR3 is TGTGCCAGTAGTACCGGACAGGGTCGGTCCACTGAAGCTTTCTTT.

This chain links TRBV5-1 with TRBJ1-6, with 8 bases lining up with TRBD1. This CDR3 has 15 amino acids. The V segment lost 3 bases and the J segment 5 bases; nucleotides outside the gene matches: 4. CDR1 is SGHRS and CDR2 is YFSETQ in the germline V gene. In DNA form, the CDR3 reads TGCGCCAGCAGCTCAAGGACAGGGAATAATTCACCCCTCCACTTT. It specifies CASSSRTGNNSPLHF.

The V call is TRBV4-1, the J call TRBJ1-2, with D possibly being TRBD1 (5 bases). CDR1 and CDR2 from the germline V gene are MGHRA and YSYEKL. Trimming cost V 0 bases and J 7 bases, with 18 bases left between them. CDR3 size: 16 residues. This chain's CDR3 is CASSQDRGQNLGGYTF. The CDR3 DNA sequence: TGCGCCAGCAGCCAAGATAGAGGACAAAACCTTGGTGGCTACACCTTC.

There are a few counts of this clone. The chain employs TRBV2 and TRBJ1-5; 7 nucleotides line up with TRBD1. Germline loops: CDR1 SNHLY, CDR2 FYNNEI. The junction had 7 bases not matched to a gene; V was cut back by 6 bases and J by 2 bases. This CDR3 is 15 amino acids long. The CDR3: CASRASDRGNQPQHF. CDR3 DNA: TGTGCCAGCAGGGCCTCCGACAGGGGCAATCAGCCCCAGCATTTT.

The rearrangement uses TRBV2 and TRBJ1-4, with a tentative D call TRBD1 (6 bases). Germline CDR1 is SNHLY and CDR2 is FYNNEI. The CDR3 is 16 residues long. The ends were cut back, 7 bases at V and 8 bases at J, with 23 bases in the middle. CDR3 region: CASTRDSGTSTEKLFF. The CDR3 coding sequence is TGTGCCAGCACCCGGGATTCCGGGACATCAACAGAAAAACTGTTTTTT.